What follows is one TCR beta chain and its context. Its antigen has not been determined. No much larger clonotype is one base removed from it; base qualities were not supplied. Receptor amplification or capture employed the immunoSEQ multiplex PCR assay. For the original study's pipeline: A statistical classification framework was built to diagnose cytomegalovirus status from the catalog of TCR beta chain sequences. The table was pulled from immuneACCESS by TCRdb, which kept in-frame rearrangements only. Such tables lose some clones; where checked, under half of the loss comes from unresolved V genes, and the rest has no known cause. V and J calls and clone size are copied from that table; D and trimming were computed from the DNA. The sample table lists about 360,000 clones, roughly 88% of them with a count of one. Jointly, the top ten make up around 0.8% of the sample. Germline trimming: 4 bases from V, 3 bases from J; junction bases outside gene matches: 10. The CDR3, from cysteine to phenylalanine, totals 16 residues. The retained sequence is limited to the CDR3, 48 bases, with the frame set at the first base. CDR1 and CDR2 were assigned from the germline V gene (reference sequence) as SGHNT and YYREEE.

The sample is drawn from a study of cytomegalovirus exposure and HLA in healthy donors (dated by TCRdb to the late 2010s). About the full investigation: According to a later analysis, the roughly 130 validation repertoires were produced on the same platform as the 700 or so repertoires of the first cohort. The study aimed to test whether cataloging public T cell receptors could reveal signatures of past pathogen exposure. In addition to the first cohort of approximately 650 subjects, a separate validation cohort of about 120 different subjects was used. To predict cytomegalovirus infection status, the study brought together high-throughput TCR immunosequencing, statistical association of individual TCRs with disease status, and machine learning. What the work shows at the level of the full study, not this receptor alone: According to the authors, the approach could potentially be generalized to other disease states and immunological phenotypes. All 110 or so repertoires were used to score co-occurrence in the validation cohort in a later analysis, because that analysis had no HLA typing for the cohort. While some public TCRs were present in many individuals, most TCR sequences turned up only very rarely across donors. In vitro tests confirmed that three of the cytomegalovirus-associated TCR beta chains recognize cytomegalovirus antigens. The study listed around 160 TCR beta chains as associated with cytomegalovirus. In a later analysis, TCRs clustered in the first cohort were found to also tend to co-occur in the roughly 120 validation repertoires, with 94% of cluster scores above 0. In both the original and validation cohorts, the classifier was reported to diagnose cytomegalovirus status with high specificity and sensitivity.

Separate from the roughly 660-subject first cohort, the validation cohort of some 130 subjects was the group to which the donors belonged. This receptor was identified in a young woman in good health and CMV-seronegative. Sequencing was carried out using PBMCs. The chain links TRBV5-4 with TRBJ2-3; 8 central bases correspond to TRBD2. The bases read TGTGCCAGCAGCCCGAAAACCGGGACTAGTACAGATACGCAGTATTTT. It is translated as CASSPKTGTSTDTQYF.